Listed below are T cell receptor beta chains from one sample, sequenced in a study of Ad26.COV2.S vaccination and SARS-CoV-2 variants. Sequenced by immunoSEQ multiplex PCR; TCRdb stores in-frame clones only, minus some. The sample includes 320,000 or so clones, approximately 87% of them seen just once. The input for sequencing was peripheral blood, taken in a trial of Ad26.COV2.S vaccine versus placebo. The receptors were gathered from a person aged 18-65 years who received the Ad26.COV2.S COVID-19 vaccine or a placebo. The CDR3 runs from the conserved cysteine through the conserved F or W. Fields, in order: D gene, J gene, clone size, V gene, CDR3 protein, CDR3 DNA. D genes are given only for firm matches. Clone size is not always given. Where it is, it says once, few, many or a class for expanded clones.

>-|TRBJ2-3|-|TRBV5-1
CASWGRLGDTQYF
TGCGCCAGCTGGGGACGGCTGGGAGATACGCAGTATTTT
>TRBD2|TRBJ2-2|once|TRBV18
CASSPWASGYTGELFF
TGTGCCAGCTCACCATGGGCTAGCGGTTACACCGGGGAGCTGTTTTTT
>TRBD1|TRBJ2-7|once|TRBV27
CASRGGTGASYEQYF
TGTGCCAGCAGAGGAGGGACAGGCGCCTCCTACGAGCAGTACTTC
>-|TRBJ2-1|-|TRBV3-1/TRBV3-2
CASSPWGNEQFF
TGTGCCAGCAGCCCTTGGGGGAATGAGCAGTTCTTC
>-|TRBJ1-1|-|TRBV3-1/TRBV3-2
CASSLGGWAFF
TGTGCCAGCAGCCTGGGGGGGTGGGCTTTCTTT
>-|TRBJ1-1|once|TRBV3-1/TRBV3-2
CASSQVQGETEAFF
TGTGCCAGCAGCCAAGTTCAGGGTGAGACTGAAGCTTTCTTT
>-|TRBJ1-1|-|TRBV5-4
CASSSDEGRGTEAFF
TGTGCCAGCAGCTCAGACGAAGGGCGCGGCACTGAAGCTTTCTTT
>-|TRBJ1-3|-|TRBV18
CASSPSMGGSGNTIYF
TGTGCCAGCTCCCCCTCGATGGGCGGCTCCGGAAACACCATATATTTT
>-|TRBJ2-1|-|TRBV7-3
CASSLSSSVGEQFF
TGTGCCAGCAGCTTAAGCTCGTCGGTGGGTGAGCAGTTCTTC
>-|TRBJ1-2|-|TRBV11-3
CASSSQGNYGYTF
TGTGCCAGCAGCTCCCAGGGGAACTATGGCTACACCTTC
>-|TRBJ1-2|-|TRBV4-1
CASSQPGEREPYGYTF
TGCGCCAGCAGCCAGCCCGGCGAAAGGGAACCCTATGGCTACACCTTC
>-|TRBJ1-5|-|TRBV2
CASRDDHRQPQHF
TGTGCCAGCAGGGACGATCACCGGCAGCCCCAGCATTTT
>TRBD2|TRBJ2-3|-|TRBV18
CASSFRGEHTDTQYF
TGTGCCAGCTCTTTCCGGGGGGAGCACACAGATACGCAGTATTTT
>TRBD2|TRBJ2-1|-|TRBV19
CASSMGISGGPRQFF
TGTGCCAGTAGTATGGGGATTAGCGGGGGGCCCCGACAGTTCTTC
>-|TRBJ1-2|-|TRBV30
CAWSVQVSLGGTF
TGTGCCTGGAGTGTACAGGTCTCCTTAGGTGGTACCTTC
>-|TRBJ2-3|-|TRBV10-2
CASSGITGGLDTQYF
TGCGCCAGCAGTGGGATAACGGGGGGCCTAGATACGCAGTATTTT
>TRBD1|TRBJ2-1|-|TRBV9
CASSVEGTGLRNEQFF
TGTGCCAGCAGCGTAGAAGGGACAGGGTTACGGAATGAGCAGTTCTTC
>-|TRBJ1-1|-|TRBV10-3
CAISESGGEYTEAFF
TGTGCCATCAGTGAGTCGGGGGGGGAGTACACTGAAGCTTTCTTT
>TRBD2|TRBJ2-1|-|TRBV6-5
CASGLRTRGYEQFF
TGTGCCAGCGGCCTCAGGACTAGAGGATATGAGCAGTTCTTC
>-|TRBJ2-1|-|TRBV27
CASSLNNEQFF
TGTGCCAGCAGCTTGAACAATGAGCAGTTCTTC
>-|TRBJ1-2|-|TRBV20-1
CSMGNEGGYTF
TGCAGCATGGGTAACGAGGGGGGCTACACCTTC
>-|TRBJ1-4|-|TRBV7-2
CASSLAHEKLFF
TGTGCCAGCAGCTTAGCGCATGAAAAACTGTTTTTT
>-|TRBJ1-4|-|TRBV6-5
CASSPLGGEKLFF
TGTGCCAGCAGCCCACTAGGGGGGGAAAAACTGTTTTTT
>-|TRBJ2-1|-|TRBV2
CASTEEPGAYNEQFF
TGTGCCAGCACGGAGGAGCCAGGAGCTTACAATGAGCAGTTCTTC
>TRBD1|TRBJ1-2|-|TRBV7-9
CASSDRTGPAYGYTF
TGTGCCAGCAGCGACAGGACAGGGCCTGCCTATGGCTACACCTTC
>TRBD1|TRBJ1-2|-|TRBV29-1
CSVTLGTGGAGYGYTF
TGCAGCGTTACCCTCGGGACAGGGGGCGCGGGATATGGCTACACCTTC
>-|TRBJ2-1|-|TRBV4-3
CASSQDWANEQFF
TGCGCCAGCAGCCAAGATTGGGCAAATGAGCAGTTCTTC
>-|TRBJ2-1|-|TRBV28
CASSFISGTNEQFF
TGTGCCAGCAGTTTTATATCGGGGACAAATGAGCAGTTCTTC
>-|TRBJ1-4|-|TRBV21-1
CASSNRTCVSEKLFF
TGTGCCAGCAGCAATCGGACCTGCGTGAGTGAAAAACTGTTTTTT
>-|TRBJ2-7|-|TRBV18
CASSLSYEQYF
TGTGCCAGCTCACTCTCCTACGAGCAGTACTTC
>TRBD1|TRBJ1-1|-|TRBV11-2
CASSPRRTGGNTEAFF
TGTGCCAGCAGCCCTAGACGGACAGGGGGGAACACTGAAGCTTTCTTT
>-|TRBJ1-1|-|TRBV11-2
CASSGPQGIGITEAFF
TGTGCCAGCAGCGGACCGCAGGGGATTGGGATCACTGAAGCTTTCTTT
>-|TRBJ2-1|-|TRBV6-5
CASSYFITDPREQFF
TGCGCCAGCAGTTACTTTATAACAGACCCAAGGGAGCAGTTCTTC